This TCR beta chain was documented in a study of Ad26.COV2.S vaccination and SARS-CoV-2 variants (dated by TCRdb to the early 2020s). About the full investigation: Donors in the vaccine arm were drawn from COV1001, a phase I-IIa trial of Ad26.COV2.S in healthy adults that was multicentre, randomized, double-blind and placebo-controlled. A total of around 32 samples were included in the TCR-sequenced set, comprising 19 Ad26.COV2.S vaccine recipients, 5 placebo recipients and 8 SARS-CoV-2 convalescent individuals. Sequencing of the TCRbeta repertoire served to evaluate the specificity and breadth of SARS-CoV-2-reactive T cell receptors following Ad26.COV2.S vaccination. Participants in the trial were split at random into five groups of five each, receiving low-dose or high-dose Ad26.COV2.S once or twice, or else placebo on both occasions. Investigators remained blinded to trial group allocation during experiments and outcome assessment. Ad26.COV2.S was administered intramuscularly at 5 x 10^10 or 1 x 10^11 viral particles, either as a single shot or as two shots given 56 days apart.

As to this clone: No cognate antigen has been identified for it. Qualities for individual bases were not recorded, and no much larger clone is one base off.

The treatment or condition label here, explained by the study, means: around 19 received Ad26.COV2.S at low or high dose, single or two shots; several received placebo; per-sample allocation not given. For vaccine and placebo recipients, the sequenced repertoires came from samples collected on day 63 after the first injection. Between 29 July and 7 August 2020, Cohort 1b enrolled about 27 adults aged 18-55 years at one site in Boston, USA. Ad26.COV2.S was a replication-incompetent adenovirus type 26 vector expressing a prefusion-stabilized SARS-CoV-2 spike protein from the original Wuhan strain. There are 13 amino acids in the CDR3, from cysteine to phenylalanine inclusive. Only the CDR3 region is kept as DNA, spanning 39 bases read in frame from base 1. V sheds 4 bases and J sheds 7 bases, leaving 13 bases between their ends. Looking up the germline V gene yields CDR1 MNHEY and CDR2 SVGAGI. Here is what the overall study found, with its caveats: After vaccination, substantial breadth of spike-specific CD8+ and CD4+ T cell responses was reported. Compared with placebo recipients, Ad26.COV2.S recipients showed higher spike-specific TCR breadth (P = 0.0014). Vaccine and placebo recipients had comparable non-spike TCR breadth, which fits with the vaccine containing only spike. According to the authors, total T cell responses may have been underestimated by the TCR breadth and depth analyses. Comparing responses between vaccine doses or regimens was not something the study was powered to do.

The immunoSEQ Assay was used to sequence TCRbeta CDR3 regions. After extraction, genomic DNA underwent amplification by bias-controlled multiplex PCR, followed by high-throughput sequencing. The authors' pipeline ran thus. Collapsing and filtering of sequences were performed to quantify the absolute abundance of each unique TCRbeta CDR3 region. T cell fraction was estimated by normalization of TCRbeta template counts to usable DNA, with usable DNA being measured through amplification of reference genes present in all nucleated cells. Repertoire TCRs were annotated as SARS-CoV-2-specific by exact matching of V gene, CDR3 amino acid sequence and J gene to a known reactive TCR set. The reference SARS-CoV-2 TCR set came from MIRA and was filtered for enrichment in COVID-19-positive ImmuneCODE repertoires, removing public or cross-reactive TCRs. Using the MIRA antigens, annotated TCRs were further analysed by specific ORF or by position within an ORF. Breadth was defined as annotated unique rearrangements over total unique productive rearrangements; depth was the summed frequency of those rearrangements. Two-sided Wilcoxon rank-sum tests were applied when comparing TCR breadth between groups. TCRdb holds this immuneACCESS table with in-frame rearrangements only. Some clones are missing; in checked studies, unresolved V genes explain under half, and the rest has no known cause. The V and J calls and the clone size are those of that table, but D and trimming were determined from the DNA. In all, the sample holds 200,000 to 250,000 clones, and roughly 90% of those were seen once. The ten largest clones take up around 11% of the sample.

Here the sequenced sample was peripheral blood, taken in a trial of Ad26.COV2.S vaccine versus placebo. The chain is encoded by TRBV6-5 joined to TRBJ1-2; a confident D gene designation cannot be given. The clonotype was recovered from a person between 18 and 60 years old who received the Ad26.COV2.S COVID-19 vaccine or a placebo. In nucleotides, the sequence is TGTGCCAGCAGTTTACTTTTTTGGGCTGGCTACACCTTC. Its protein is CASSLLFWAGYTF.